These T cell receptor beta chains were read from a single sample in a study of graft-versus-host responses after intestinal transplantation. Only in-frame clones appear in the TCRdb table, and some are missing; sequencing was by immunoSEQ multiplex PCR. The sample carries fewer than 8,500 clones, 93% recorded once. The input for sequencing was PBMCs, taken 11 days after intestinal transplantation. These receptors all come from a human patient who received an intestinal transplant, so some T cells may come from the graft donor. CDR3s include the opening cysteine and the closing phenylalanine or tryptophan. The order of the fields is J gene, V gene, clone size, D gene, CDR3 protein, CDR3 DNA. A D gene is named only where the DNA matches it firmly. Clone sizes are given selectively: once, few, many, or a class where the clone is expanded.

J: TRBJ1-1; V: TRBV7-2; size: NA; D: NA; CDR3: CASSLTPEAFF; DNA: TGTGCCAGCAGCTTAACACCTGAAGCTTTCTTT
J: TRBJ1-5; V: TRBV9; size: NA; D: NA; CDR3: CASSVDDSQPQHF; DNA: TGTGCCAGCAGCGTCGATGACTCCCAGCCCCAGCATTTT
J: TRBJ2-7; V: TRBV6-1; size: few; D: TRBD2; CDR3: CASNGGEQYF; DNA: TGTGCCAGCAACGGGGGGGAGCAGTACTTC
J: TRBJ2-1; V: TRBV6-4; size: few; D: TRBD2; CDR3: CASSDSASGGNEQFF; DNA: TGTGCCAGCAGTGACTCGGCTAGCGGGGGTAATGAGCAGTTCTTC
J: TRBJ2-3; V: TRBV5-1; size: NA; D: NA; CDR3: CASSPSTTQEVDTQYF; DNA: TGCGCCAGCAGTCCCTCAACCACCCAGGAGGTCGATACGCAGTATTTT
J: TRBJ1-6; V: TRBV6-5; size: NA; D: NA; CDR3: CASSFLGTFNSPLHF; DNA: TGTGCCAGCAGTTTCCTAGGGACTTTCAATTCACCCCTCCACTTT
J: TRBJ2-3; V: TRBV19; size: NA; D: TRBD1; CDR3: CASRPRDRVADTQYF; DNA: TGTGCCAGTAGACCAAGGGACAGGGTAGCAGATACGCAGTATTTT
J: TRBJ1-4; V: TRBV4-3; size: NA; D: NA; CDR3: CASSQGSWPTNEKLFF; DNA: TGCGCCAGCAGCCAAGGTTCCTGGCCAACTAATGAAAAACTGTTTTTT
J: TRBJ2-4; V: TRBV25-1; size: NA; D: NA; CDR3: CASSEYGQRGDIQYF; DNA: TGTGCCAGCAGTGAATATGGGCAGCGCGGGGACATTCAGTACTTC
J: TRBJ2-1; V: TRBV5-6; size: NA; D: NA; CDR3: CASSWGRLAASGEQFF; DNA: TGTGCCAGCAGCTGGGGGCGGCTAGCGGCGTCTGGTGAGCAGTTCTTC
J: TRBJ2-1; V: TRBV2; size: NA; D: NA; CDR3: CAATGGLVINEQFF; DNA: TGTGCCGCGACGGGGGGCCTCGTGATCAATGAGCAGTTCTTC
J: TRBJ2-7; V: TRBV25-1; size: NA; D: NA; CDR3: CASSEWGAGYEQYF; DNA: TGTGCCAGCAGTGAATGGGGCGCCGGCTACGAGCAGTACTTC
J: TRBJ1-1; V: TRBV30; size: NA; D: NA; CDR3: CAWSAGLTEAFF; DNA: TGTGCCTGGAGTGCAGGGCTCACTGAAGCTTTCTTT
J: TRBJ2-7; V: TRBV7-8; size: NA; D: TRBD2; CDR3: CASRTSGAYEQYF; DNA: TGTGCCAGCCGGACTAGCGGGGCCTACGAGCAGTACTTC
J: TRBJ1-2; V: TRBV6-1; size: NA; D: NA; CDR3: CASRDSYGYTF; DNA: TGTGCCAGCCGCGACAGCTATGGCTACACCTTC
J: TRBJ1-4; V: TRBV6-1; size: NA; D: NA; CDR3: CASMSRTATNEKLFF; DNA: TGTGCCAGCATGTCGCGGACAGCTACAAATGAAAAACTGTTTTTT
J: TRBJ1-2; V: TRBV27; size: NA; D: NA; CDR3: CASSPNLPGAGESGYTF; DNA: TGTGCCAGCAGTCCAAACCTCCCCGGGGCAGGGGAATCTGGCTACACCTTC
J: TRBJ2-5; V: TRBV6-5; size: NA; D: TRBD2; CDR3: CASSYFSGSETQYF; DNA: TGTGCCAGCAGTTACTTCAGCGGGAGTGAGACCCAGTACTTC
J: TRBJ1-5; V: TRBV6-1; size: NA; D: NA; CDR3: CASGQGNQPQHF; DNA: TGTGCCAGCGGGCAGGGGAATCAGCCCCAGCATTTT
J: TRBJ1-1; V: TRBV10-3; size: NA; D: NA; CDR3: CAITGGVNTEAFF; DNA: TGTGCCATTACAGGTGGAGTGAACACTGAAGCTTTCTTT
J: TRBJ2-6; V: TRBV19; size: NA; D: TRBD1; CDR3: CASAPWDRGPYGANVLTF; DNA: TGTGCCTCAGCCCCCTGGGACAGGGGACCTTACGGGGCCAACGTCCTGACTTTC
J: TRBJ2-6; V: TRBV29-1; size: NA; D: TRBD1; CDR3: CSVETGVASGANVLTF; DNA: TGCAGCGTCGAAACAGGGGTAGCCTCTGGGGCCAACGTCCTGACTTTC
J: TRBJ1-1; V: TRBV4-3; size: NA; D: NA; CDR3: CASSQDTGMAEAFF; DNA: TGCGCCAGCAGCCAAGATACAGGAATGGCTGAAGCTTTCTTT
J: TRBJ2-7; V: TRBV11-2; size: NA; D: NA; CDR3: CASSLNPSEQYF; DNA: TGTGCCAGCAGCTTAAATCCCTCCGAGCAGTACTTC
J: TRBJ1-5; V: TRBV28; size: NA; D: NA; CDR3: CASRGGSQPQHF; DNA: TGTGCCAGTAGGGGAGGATCTCAGCCCCAGCATTTT
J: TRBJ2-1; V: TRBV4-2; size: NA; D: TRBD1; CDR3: CASSQDQSGQLAFEQFF; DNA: TGTGCCAGCAGCCAAGATCAATCGGGACAGCTTGCCTTCGAGCAGTTCTTC
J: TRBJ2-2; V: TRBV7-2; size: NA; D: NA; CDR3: CASSLSIGSPGELFF; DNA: TGTGCCAGCAGCTTATCAATAGGGAGCCCCGGGGAGCTGTTTTTT
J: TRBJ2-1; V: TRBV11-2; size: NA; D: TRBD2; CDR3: CASSRTSGSYNEQFF; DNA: TGTGCCAGCAGCCGGACTAGCGGCTCCTACAATGAGCAGTTCTTC
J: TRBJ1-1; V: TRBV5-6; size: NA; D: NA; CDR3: CASSFDRLNTEAFF; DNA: TGTGCCAGCAGCTTCGACAGACTGAACACTGAAGCTTTCTTT
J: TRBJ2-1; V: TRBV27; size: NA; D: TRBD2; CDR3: CASSLTSGADEQFF; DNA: TGTGCCAGCAGTTTGACTAGCGGGGCAGATGAGCAGTTCTTC
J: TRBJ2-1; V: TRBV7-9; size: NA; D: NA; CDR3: CASSSSRESNEQFF; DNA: TGTGCCAGCAGCTCCTCGAGGGAAAGTAATGAGCAGTTCTTC
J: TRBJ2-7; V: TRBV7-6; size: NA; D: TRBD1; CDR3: CASSFSPGGAVYEQYF; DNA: TGTGCCAGCAGCTTTTCCCCAGGGGGCGCGGTCTACGAGCAGTACTTC
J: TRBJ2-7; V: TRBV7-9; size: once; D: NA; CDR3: CASNSGNSYEQYF; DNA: TGTGCCAGCAATTCAGGGAACTCCTACGAGCAGTACTTC
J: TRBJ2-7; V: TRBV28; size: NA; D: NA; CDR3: CASSYIRTDSYSSYEQYF; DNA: TGTGCCAGCAGTTATATCCGAACCGACAGCTATAGCTCCTACGAGCAGTACTTC
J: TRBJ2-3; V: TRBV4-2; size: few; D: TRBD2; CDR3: CASSQGSRGATDTQYF; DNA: TGTGCCAGCAGCCAAGGGTCGCGGGGGGCTACAGATACGCAGTATTTT
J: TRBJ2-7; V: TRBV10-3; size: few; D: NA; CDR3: CAISDPHSHYEQYF; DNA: TGTGCCATCAGTGATCCCCACTCGCACTACGAGCAGTACTTC
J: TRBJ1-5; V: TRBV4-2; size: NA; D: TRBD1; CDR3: CASSQGGGTGERSNQPQHF; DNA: TGTGCCAGCAGCCAAGGTGGGGGGACAGGGGAAAGGAGCAATCAGCCCCAGCATTTT
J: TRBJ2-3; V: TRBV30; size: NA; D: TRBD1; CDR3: CAWSGGQGLSDTQYF; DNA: TGTGCCTGGAGTGGGGGACAGGGGCTCTCAGATACGCAGTATTTT
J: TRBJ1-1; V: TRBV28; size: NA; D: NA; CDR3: CASREVNTEAFF; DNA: TGTGCCAGCCGTGAGGTGAACACTGAAGCTTTCTTT
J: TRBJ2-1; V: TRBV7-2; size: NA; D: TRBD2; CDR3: CASSLRLAGGGDEQFF; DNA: TGTGCCAGCAGCCTTCGACTAGCGGGAGGAGGGGATGAGCAGTTCTTC
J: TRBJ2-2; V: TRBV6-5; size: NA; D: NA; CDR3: CASSERAGELFF; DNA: TGTGCCAGCAGTGAGAGGGCTGGGGAGCTGTTTTTT
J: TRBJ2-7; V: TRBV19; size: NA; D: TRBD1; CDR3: CASSFGTGGYEQYF; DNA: TGTGCCAGTAGTTTCGGGACAGGGGGCTACGAGCAGTACTTC
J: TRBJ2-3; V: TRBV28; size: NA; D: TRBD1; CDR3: CASSFPKVGTGIPFTDTQYF; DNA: TGTGCCAGCAGTTTTCCCAAAGTCGGGACAGGGATTCCCTTCACAGATACGCAGTATTTT
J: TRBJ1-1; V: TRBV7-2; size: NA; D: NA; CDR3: CASSLVPWEMNTEAFF; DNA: TGTGCCAGCAGCTTAGTTCCATGGGAGATGAACACTGAAGCTTTCTTT
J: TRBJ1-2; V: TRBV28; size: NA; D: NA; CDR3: CASSPAGQFGYTF; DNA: TGTGCCAGCAGTCCCGCGGGCCAGTTTGGCTACACCTTC
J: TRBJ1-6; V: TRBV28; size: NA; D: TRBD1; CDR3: CASSPERGQGRRALHF; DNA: TGTGCCAGCAGCCCTGAGCGGGGACAGGGCCGTCGGGCCCTCCACTTT
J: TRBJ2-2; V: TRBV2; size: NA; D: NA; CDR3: CASSEALRGANTGELFF; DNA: TGTGCCAGCAGTGAAGCGCTTCGGGGGGCTAACACCGGGGAGCTGTTTTTT
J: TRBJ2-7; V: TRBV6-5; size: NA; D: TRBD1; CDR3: CASSWDSSYEQYF; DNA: TGTGCCAGCAGCTGGGACAGTTCCTACGAGCAGTACTTC
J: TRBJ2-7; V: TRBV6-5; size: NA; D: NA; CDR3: CASTQPGGLYEQYF; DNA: TGTGCCAGCACCCAACCCGGGGGGCTGTACGAGCAGTACTTC
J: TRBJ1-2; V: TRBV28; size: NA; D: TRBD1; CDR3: CASSPDRGFGYTF; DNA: TGTGCCAGCAGTCCGGACAGGGGATTTGGCTACACCTTC
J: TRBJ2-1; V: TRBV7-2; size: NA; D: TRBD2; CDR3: CASSLKLAGGYYNEQFF; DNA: TGTGCCAGCAGCTTAAAACTAGCGGGGGGGTACTACAATGAGCAGTTCTTC
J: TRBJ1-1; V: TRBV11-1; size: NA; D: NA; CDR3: CASSLLGGSEAFF; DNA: TGTGCCAGCAGCTTACTAGGTGGCAGTGAAGCTTTCTTT
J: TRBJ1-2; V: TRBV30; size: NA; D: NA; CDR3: CAWSRSPGGHYTF; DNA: TGTGCCTGGAGTAGGTCCCCCGGAGGGCACTACACCTTC
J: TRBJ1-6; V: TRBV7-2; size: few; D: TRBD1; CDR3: CASSLVRQGSSPLHF; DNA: TGTGCCAGCAGCTTAGTCCGACAGGGGAGTTCACCCCTCCACTTT